This T cell receptor (beta chain) was sequenced in a study of cytotoxic CD8 clonotypes in ibrutinib-treated CLL. Study-level information: The patients, under 13 relapsed/refractory and approximately 14 treatment-naive, included fewer than 18 who were IGHV unmutated. On average, fewer than 95,000 productive rearrangements and a few hundred thousand productive templates per sample. Results showed some 25 partial and 2 complete responses; following median approximately 69 months, around 14 remained remitted, roughly 12 advanced.

Generated by immunoSEQ multiplex PCR, the TCRdb table keeps only in-frame clones and is missing some. The sample has around 150,000 clones, about 88% seen once. Germline V gene lookup returns CDR1 SNHLY and CDR2 FYNNEI. This CDR3 comprises 11 residues. V was cut by 11 bases and J by 3 bases, with 10 bases left in between. This clone showed up just once. The antigen is unknown. Regarding the study as a whole: Baseline levels were approached again at progression, after clonality had risen at ibrutinib response.

The clonotype comes from a human donor with chronic lymphocytic leukemia. The gene calls are TRBV2 and TRBJ1-1; D gene uncertain. The source material was PBMCs, sampled at disease progression, from a patient treated with ibrutinib. For the CDR3, the DNA is TGTGCCCGGAAGTGGGACACTGAAGCTTTCTTT. The encoded protein is CARKWDTEAFF.